Below, 32 T cell receptor beta chains from the same sample are listed, as sequenced in a study of cytomegalovirus exposure and HLA in healthy donors (dated 2017 in TCRdb). Libraries came from the immunoSEQ multiplex PCR assay. A mixture of 60 forward primers for TCR Vbeta segments and 13 reverse primers for TCR Jbeta segments was used in the multiplex PCR. In its TCRdb copy, this immuneACCESS table keeps in-frame sequences only and misses some clones. Where compared with another copy, unresolved V genes explain less than half of these, and the others have no known cause. The sample yields about 80,000 clones; around 62% were counted once. 3.5% to 4.5% of the sample rests with the top ten. Sequenced: PBMCs. The receptor set was obtained from a male donor in good health and CMV-seropositive.

The sample holds a few counts of this clone. This chain links TRBV9 with TRBJ1-1; D gene ambiguous. CDR1 and CDR2 (germline): SGDLS, YYNGEE. The CDR3 extends over 14 amino acids. Trimming left V 0 bases short and J 1 base short, with 7 bases between. This CDR3 reads CASSVAQKNTEAFF. The CDR3 region has the DNA TGTGCCAGCAGCGTAGCTCAGAAGAACACTGAAGCTTTCTTT.

A few counts support this clone. The CDR3 protein is CASSASPQGETQYF. Written as DNA, the CDR3 is TGTGCCAGCAGTGCCTCTCCCCAGGGAGAGACCCAGTACTTC. The chain couples TRBV6-1 to TRBJ2-5, with D tentatively TRBD1 (5 bases). There are 14 residues in the CDR3. Trimming left V 4 bases short and J 4 bases short, with 13 bases between. Germline V lookup: CDR1 MNHNS, CDR2 SASEGT.

CDR3 in amino acids: CASSSPLAAHEQYF. The CDR3 coding sequence is TGTGCCAGCAGTTCCCCTCTAGCAGCCCACGAGCAGTACTTC. The chain recombines TRBV28 with TRBJ2-7, with D perhaps matching TRBD2 (5 bases). This CDR3 comprises 14 residues. CDR1 MDHEN and CDR2 SYDVKM come from the germline V gene. The V and J ends lost 4 bases and 5 bases respectively, with 15 bases between them.

V and J are TRBV6-1 and TRBJ1-2, with TRBD1 matching 7 bases. CDR1 is MNHNS and CDR2 is SASEGT in the germline V gene. V gave up 5 bases and J gave up 8 bases; unmatched junction bases: 11. The CDR3 is 14 amino acids. CDR3 residues: CASSTRGTVLGYTF. The CDR3 DNA follows: TGTGCCAGCAGTACCCGGGGGACAGTCCTGGGCTACACCTTC.

CDR3 nucleotides: TGCGCCAGCAGCCAAGAGCGGAGCCCGGGCACCGGGGAGCTGTTTTTT. Its protein is CASSQERSPGTGELFF. V gene TRBV4-1 combines with J gene TRBJ2-2, with D uncertain. The CDR3 runs to 16 residues. The germline CDR1 and CDR2 sequences are MGHRA and YSYEKL. Trimming cost V 0 bases and J 4 bases, with 12 bases left between them.

The chain carries TRBV6-5 and TRBJ2-2; TRBD2 is a possible D gene (5 bases). The germline V and J ends were trimmed by 8 bases and 5 bases, with 9 bases remaining between them. CDR3 size: 12 residues. Germline V gene lookup returns CDR1 MNHEY and CDR2 SVGAGI. CDR3 sequence: CASRTGTGELFF. Written as DNA, the CDR3 is TGTGCCAGCCGCACGGGAACCGGGGAGCTGTTTTTT.

This clone is a singleton in its sample. The genes are TRBV28 and TRBJ2-5, with 10 bases that match TRBD2. CDR3 size: 16 residues. Per the germline V gene, CDR1 is MDHEN and CDR2 is SYDVKM. Trimming took 3 bases from V and 5 from J; bases not matched to a gene: 9. The CDR3 DNA follows: TGTGCCAGCAGTTTCGGCATAGCGGGAGGTGGGGAGACCCAGTACTTC. Amino acid sequence: CASSFGIAGGGETQYF.

V usage is TRBV4-1 and J usage is TRBJ2-6, with 12 bases that match TRBD2. CDR1 and CDR2 (germline): MGHRA, YSYEKL. This CDR3 spans 20 amino acids. The V segment lost 0 bases and the J segment 1 base; nucleotides outside the gene matches: 7. The CDR3 nucleotides read TGCGCCAGCAGCCAAGAGCTTCTACTAGCGGGGGGTTCTGGGGCCAACGTCCTGACTTTC. Its translation is CASSQELLLAGGSGANVLTF.

This chain uses TRBV19 with TRBJ1-1, with 10 bases matching TRBD1. The CDR3 totals 14 residues. Trimming took 3 bases from V and 4 from J; bases not matched to a gene: 2. The germline V gene encodes CDR1 LNHDA and CDR2 SQIVND (reference sequence). The CDR3 loop reads CASSIRDRGTEAFF. The CDR3 DNA is TGTGCCAGTAGTATCCGGGACAGGGGCACTGAAGCTTTCTTT.

CDR3 sequence: CASSFLSGRGRNEQYF. DNA of the CDR3: TGTGCCAGCAGCTTCCTCTCAGGCAGGGGGCGGAACGAGCAGTACTTC. The J gene is TRBJ2-7, the V gene TRBV11-2, with 8 bases aligning to TRBD1. CDR3 length equals 16 residues. Germline loops: CDR1 SGHAT, CDR2 FQNNGV. Trimming removed 3 bases from V and 5 bases from J; junction bases left unmatched: 12.

This chain uses TRBV28 with TRBJ1-5; perhaps TRBD1 as D (5 bases). Germline V lookup: CDR1 MDHEN, CDR2 SYDVKM. Trimming removed 3 bases from V and 7 bases from J, with 10 bases in between. The CDR3 is 13 residues long. The CDR3 sequence: CASSFGGDQPQHF. DNA for the CDR3: TGTGCCAGCAGTTTCGGGGGGGACCAGCCCCAGCATTTT.

The chain couples TRBV15 to TRBJ1-2; D ambiguous. Germline V gene sequence: CDR1 LNHNV, CDR2 YYDKDF (reference sequence). V lost 2 bases and J 8 bases, leaving 12 bases between the germline ends. The CDR3 totals 13 residues. The CDR3 reads CATSRPNTRGYTF. The CDR3 bases are TGTGCCACCAGCAGACCGAACACAAGAGGCTACACCTTC.

The rearrangement links TRBV19 to TRBJ1-4; no clear D. The CDR3 has 11 amino acids. V lost 3 bases and J 10 bases, leaving 6 bases between the germline ends. CDR1 and CDR2 (germline): LNHDA, SQIVND (reference sequence). CDR3 residues: CASSIPGKLFF. In DNA, the CDR3 is TGTGCCAGTAGTATCCCGGGAAAACTGTTTTTT.

This clone was picked up a small number of times. The V and J genes are TRBV6-1 and TRBJ1-1; D possibly corresponds to TRBD1 (6 bases). V dropped 6 bases and J dropped 3 bases, with 11 bases sitting between them. Germline V CDR1 and CDR2: MNHNS, SASEGT. The CDR3 is made up of 13 amino acids. This CDR3 reads CASRIQGDTEAFF. CDR3 DNA: TGTGCCAGCAGGATACAGGGAGACACTGAAGCTTTCTTT.

The gene calls are TRBV5-1 and TRBJ1-2; D is unclear. Germline V gene lookup returns CDR1 SGHRS and CDR2 YFSETQ. The length of the CDR3 is 18 residues. Trimming removed 0 bases at V and 4 bases at J, with 22 bases between. CDR3 in DNA: TGCGCCAGCAGCTTGGCTTTTGGGCTGGGTGAGAGATTCTATGGCTACACCTTC. Protein: CASSLAFGLGERFYGYTF.

This clone was found a few times. The chain joins TRBV7-6 to TRBJ2-5; possibly TRBD1 for D (6 bases). CDR3 size: 13 residues. V lost 5 bases to trimming and J lost 4 bases, with 11 bases between them. Germline V lookup: CDR1 SGHVS, CDR2 FNYEAQ. DNA of the CDR3: TGTGCCAGCAGCCAGGTGGGGGCAGAGACCCAGTACTTC. It translates to CASSQVGAETQYF. The variable domain in full, completed from reference TRBV7-6 and TRBJ2-5, reads GAGVSQSPRYKVTKRGQDVALRCDPISGHVSLYWYRQALGQGPEFLTYFNYEAQQDKSGLPNDRFSAERPEGSISTLTIQRTEQRDSAMYRCASSQVGAETQYFGPGTRLLVL.

This chain uses TRBV7-9 with TRBJ1-2; 9 nucleotides align to TRBD1. The germline V gene has CDR1 SEHNR and CDR2 FQNEAQ (reference sequence). V shed 3 bases and J 9 bases; nucleotides not matched to a gene: 5. The CDR3 is made up of 13 amino acids. The CDR3 sequence: CASSLGQGERYTF. The DNA of the CDR3 is TGTGCCAGCAGCTTGGGACAGGGAGAGCGCTACACCTTC.

A few counts support this clone. J is TRBJ1-2 and V is TRBV5-6; D unresolved. V lost 2 bases to trimming and J lost 8 bases, with 7 bases between them. Germline CDR1 is SGHDT and CDR2 is YYEEEE. This CDR3 has 11 amino acids. The CDR3 DNA follows: TGTGCCAGCAGCTTTGACAACGGCTACACCTTC. Protein: CASSFDNGYTF.

The CDR3 DNA follows: TGCAGCGCCGGGTCCAATATGAACACTGAAGCTTTCTTT. This codes for CSAGSNMNTEAFF. This sequence joins TRBV29-1 and TRBJ1-1, with D unclear. Germline CDR1 SQVTM, CDR2 ANQGSEA. The CDR3 consists of 13 residues. V shed 7 bases and J shed 0 bases, with 12 bases lying between them.

On this clone itself: Other nucleotide sequences in the sample specify the same CDR3. The rearrangement links TRBV30 to TRBJ2-5; 8 nucleotides align to TRBD1. Germline values: CDR1 GTSNPN, CDR2 SVGIG (reference sequence). The CDR3 is made up of 14 amino acids. After removal of 0 bases from V and 4 bases from J, the junction contained 4 bases not matched to a gene. The CDR3 DNA sequence: TGTGCCTGGAGTGTAGGACAGGGAAGAGAGACCCAGTACTTC. It translates to CAWSVGQGRETQYF.

CDR3 region: CASSLFSGGSTDTQYF. The CDR3 DNA follows: TGTGCCAGCAGCTTATTCTCCGGGGGAAGCACAGATACGCAGTATTTT. J is TRBJ2-3 and V is TRBV11-2, with D possibly TRBD2 on 6 matching bases. The CDR3 consists of 16 residues. Trimming removed 2 bases at V and 0 bases at J, with 12 bases between. Per the germline V gene, CDR1 is SGHAT and CDR2 is FQNNGV.

The rearrangement links TRBV5-1 to TRBJ1-1; 8 nucleotides line up with TRBD1. V dropped 4 bases and J dropped 5; count of bases not matched to a gene: 7. Germline CDR1 is SGHRS and CDR2 is YFSETQ. CDR3 length: 14 amino acids. CDR3 nucleotide sequence: TGCGCCAGCAGCCTGGCAGGGGGCGAGACTGAAGCTTTCTTT. Translated: CASSLAGGETEAFF.

The rearrangement uses TRBV6-5 and TRBJ2-7; D gene ambiguous. Germline lookup yields CDR1 MNHEY and CDR2 SVGAGI. The CDR3 is made up of 15 amino acids. Trimming took off 5 bases at V and 3 bases at J, with 17 bases between the two ends. The DNA of the CDR3 is TGTGCCAGCAGTCCCCCGACCTCCCGGGTCTACGAGCAGTACTTC. Residues: CASSPPTSRVYEQYF.

V and J are TRBV15 and TRBJ2-7; D possibly corresponds to TRBD2 (5 bases). V lost 0 bases and J lost 12, with 15 bases in between. This CDR3 is 13 amino acids long. Germline V CDR1 and CDR2: LNHNV, YYDKDF (reference sequence). CDR3 residues: CATSRDLLLEGYF. The CDR3 DNA is TGTGCCACCAGCAGAGATCTCTTACTCGAGGGGTACTTC.

The chain has TRBV6-1 and TRBJ1-5, with 7 bases matching TRBD1. V lost 4 bases and J lost 0; bases outside the gene matches: 12. The germline CDR1 and CDR2 sequences are MNHNS and SASEGT. CDR3 length: 18 residues. CDR3 in amino acids: CASSGGQVISVSNQPQHF. Here the CDR3 DNA reads TGTGCCAGCAGTGGAGGACAGGTGATTTCGGTTAGCAATCAGCCCCAGCATTTT.

The chain uses TRBV28 and TRBJ1-2; D call uncertain. V lost 2 bases and J lost 7, with 8 bases in between. Germline-derived CDR1 and CDR2 are MDHEN and SYDVKM. This CDR3 region has 12 residues. CDR3 nucleotides: TGTGCCAGCAGTTTAACGCAACTTGGCTACACCTTC. It translates to CASSLTQLGYTF.

This chain connects TRBV28 to TRBJ1-3; the D gene is possibly TRBD1 (6 bases). The CDR3 is 15 amino acids. Deletions cut 4 bases from V and 2 bases from J, with 12 bases between. From germline, CDR1 is MDHEN and CDR2 SYDVKM. The chain's CDR3 is CASSSRGGPGNTIYF. The CDR3 DNA follows: TGTGCCAGCAGTTCCCGGGGGGGGCCTGGAAACACCATATATTTT.

This clone has only a few counts. The chain uses TRBV7-9 and TRBJ2-5, with TRBD1 matching over 7 bases. The CDR3 runs to 14 residues. The germline V gene has CDR1 SEHNR and CDR2 FQNEAQ (reference sequence). V was pared by 5 bases and J by 0 bases, with 3 bases of the junction left unmatched. This CDR3 is CASSQDRYQETQYF. CDR3 nucleotide sequence: TGTGCCAGCAGCCAGGACAGGTACCAAGAGACCCAGTACTTC. Together with reference TRBV7-9 and TRBJ2-5, the CDR3 gives the full variable domain: DTGVSQNPRHKITKRGQNVTFRCDPISEHNRLYWYRQTLGQGPEFLTYFQNEAQLEKSRLLSDRFSAERPKGSFSTLEIQRTEQGDSAMYLCASSQDRYQETQYFGPGTRLLVL.

The genes are TRBV15 and TRBJ1-1, with D possibly being TRBD1 (5 bases). CDR1 LNHNV and CDR2 YYDKDF come from the germline V gene (reference sequence). This CDR3 contains 15 residues. V dropped 1 base and J dropped 1 base, with 10 bases sitting between them. In nucleotides, the CDR3 is TGTGCCACCAGCAGAGTTGAAGGGGCGAACACTGAAGCTTTCTTT. Protein product: CATSRVEGANTEAFF.

This clone showed up just a few times. The chain employs TRBV5-4 and TRBJ1-2, with D maybe TRBD1 (6 bases). CDR3 length: 13 residues. Germline CDR1 and CDR2: SGHNT and YYREEE (reference sequence). The ends were cut back, 3 bases at V and 2 bases at J, with 8 bases in the middle. In DNA, the CDR3 is TGTGCCAGCAGCTCGGGACAAAACTATGGCTACACCTTC. The encoded protein is CASSSGQNYGYTF.

This clone appeared a few times. A junction end diverges from the germline sequence, so it may reflect a read error. The chain has TRBV6-6 and TRBJ2-7; 9 positions agree with TRBD2. Germline loops: CDR1 MNHNY, CDR2 SVGAGI (reference sequence). The CDR3 has 15 residues. The CDR3 coding sequence is TGTGCCATCAGTGGGGGCGGGAGGGCCCAGTACGAGCAGTACTTC. It encodes CAISGGGRAQYEQYF.

The rearrangement links TRBV6-5 to TRBJ2-5; 7 positions agree with TRBD2. The CDR3 runs to 15 residues. Unmatched junction bases numbered 10, after V lost 6 bases and J lost 3 bases. Germline V gene lookup returns CDR1 MNHEY and CDR2 SVGAGI. CDR3 loop: CASSRGGGSKETQYF. The CDR3 coding sequence is TGTGCCAGCAGCCGCGGGGGAGGCTCCAAAGAGACCCAGTACTTC.